The clone carrying this TCR beta chain was picked up a small number of times. As yet, its antigen is unknown. Trimming removed 2 bases from V and 2 bases from J, with 13 bases in between. Germline-derived CDR1 and CDR2 are SGHTA and FQGNSA. The CDR3 has 15 amino acids. This entry is derived from a study of cytomegalovirus exposure and HLA in healthy donors. Notes on the study in general: As confirmed in vitro, a few CMV-associated chains were specific for CMV antigens. Generally TCR sequences proved uncommon, though certain public TCRs appeared in numerous donors. Overall, approximately 150 TCR beta chains were annotated as cytomegalovirus-associated. The TCR clusters that emerged in the first cohort tended, a later analysis found, to co-occur in the 120 or so validation repertoires.

The protocol was immunoSEQ multiplex PCR, while the TCRdb copy is restricted to in-frame clones and leaves out a portion. The table lists about 160,000 clones, roughly 80% of them singletons, with 2% to 2.5% in the top ten. Sequencing used PBMCs. The chain combines TRBV7-2 with TRBJ2-7, with D perhaps matching TRBD1 (5 bases). The TCR was taken from a man aged 25 to 40 in good health and CMV-seropositive. This chain's CDR3 is CASSLSSGNPYEQYF. CDR3 DNA: TGTGCCAGCAGCTTATCGTCAGGGAACCCCTACGAGCAGTACTTC.